The rows below give T cell receptor beta chains drawn from one sample of a study of blood T cell repertoires in COVID-19. The method was immunoSEQ multiplex PCR; TCRdb's version includes in-frame clones alone and lacks a portion of them. The data contain some 200,000 clones, about nine tenths of them singletons. Sequencing used PBMCs or T cells enriched from blood (not recorded which). The receptor source for this set is a woman aged 25 to 39 who had recovered from COVID-19. Each CDR3 is given with its conserved first and last residue. Fields, in order: CDR3 DNA, CDR3 protein, V gene, clone size, J gene, D gene. The D gene is left open where the match is weak. Clone sizes are given selectively: once, few, many, or a class where the clone is expanded.

TGTGCCAGCACCCCAGTTGTGAACTATGGCTACACCTTC CASTPVVNYGYTF TRBV12-3/TRBV12-4 NA TRBJ1-2 NA
TGCGCCAGCAGGGAAGCGGGGCAAGAGACCCAGTACTTC CASREAGQETQYF TRBV5-1 NA TRBJ2-5 TRBD2
TGTGCCAGTAGTTACAGGGGGCGAATCAATCAGCCCCAGCATTTT CASSYRGRINQPQHF TRBV19 NA TRBJ1-5 TRBD1
TGTGCCAGTAGTACCCCCGGGGGGCGGACTGAAGCTTTCTTT CASSTPGGRTEAFF TRBV19 NA TRBJ1-1 NA
TGTGCCAGCAGCATAAAGGGGGGGCTGAACACTGAAGCTTTCTTT CASSIKGGLNTEAFF TRBV7-3 NA TRBJ1-1 NA
TGTGCCATCAGTGACACCGATACCGGGACAGTTGATAATTCACCCCTCCACTTT CAISDTDTGTVDNSPLHF TRBV10-3 many TRBJ1-6 TRBD1
TGCGCCAGCAGCTTCGGGACTAGCGGGGGCCCCGAGCAGTACTTC CASSFGTSGGPEQYF TRBV5-1 NA TRBJ2-7 TRBD2
TGTGCCAGCAGCTTAGCGCATGACGGGGGAATTCGGGAGCAGTACTTC CASSLAHDGGIREQYF TRBV7-8 NA TRBJ2-7 NA
TGTGCCAGCAGTTACCAGGGGGAAGGCTACACCTTC CASSYQGEGYTF TRBV6-2/TRBV6-3 NA TRBJ1-2 TRBD1
TGCGCCAGCAGCTTGGCCCAGGGACATATGAACACTGAAGCTTTCTTT CASSLAQGHMNTEAFF TRBV5-1 NA TRBJ1-1 NA
TGCGCCAGCAGCCAAATCCTCGGGACAAGCAATCAGCCCCAGCATTTT CASSQILGTSNQPQHF TRBV4-3 NA TRBJ1-5 NA
TGTGCCAGCAGCCAAGATCTGGGACTAGCGTACCAAGAGACCCAGTACTTC CASSQDLGLAYQETQYF TRBV3-1/TRBV3-2 NA TRBJ2-5 TRBD2
TGTGCCAGCAGTCCGCGGGGGGGGGCTAATGAAAAACTGTTTTTT CASSPRGGANEKLFF TRBV27 NA TRBJ1-4 NA
TGTGCCAGCACTACGGAGTGGAACACTGAAGCTTTCTTT CASTTEWNTEAFF TRBV11-1 NA TRBJ1-1 NA
TGTGCCAGCAGTCTTTCGGGACTAGCGGGGGTATTAGGCGAGCAGTACTTC CASSLSGLAGVLGEQYF TRBV6-2/TRBV6-3 NA TRBJ2-7 TRBD2
TGTGCCAGCAGTGAAGAAGGCGGAGGACTCACAGATACGCAGTATTTT CASSEEGGGLTDTQYF TRBV2 NA TRBJ2-3 NA